Here is one TCR beta chain with its context. These data are taken from a study of blood T cell repertoires in COVID-19. The wider study: T cells, B-cell-depleted T cells, or PBMCs provided the cDNA or gDNA that served as material.

Clones were sequenced by immunoSEQ multiplex PCR, and TCRdb holds only the in-frame ones, with some missing. The repertoire consists of roughly 69,000 clones, with roughly 85% occurring once and the leading ten covering approximately 5%. The TCR comes from a human donor in a cohort sampled during active COVID-19. Sequenced sample: peripheral blood.

CDR3 bases: TGTGCCAGCAGCGTAGCTCTAGCGGGGGGGGACAATGAGCAGTTCTTC. Its protein product is CASSVALAGGDNEQFF. The rearrangement uses TRBV9 and TRBJ2-1; TRBD2 matches 12 bases. Trimming removed 0 bases from V and 5 bases from J; junction bases left unmatched: 3. The germline V gene has CDR1 SGDLS and CDR2 YYNGEE. The length of the CDR3 is 16 residues.